This TCR beta chain originates from a study of CD8 T cells in Susac syndrome. In germline, CDR1 is SGHTS, CDR2 YDEGEE. The V gene lost 4 bases and the J gene lost 6 bases, with 7 bases spanning the gap. This CDR3 contains 11 residues. High-throughput TCR beta sequencing covered peripheral CD8+ and CD4+ T cells. TEMRA cells were FACS-enriched, with CD8+ and CD4+ T cells isolated negatively. About 0.5 to 1 ug RNA was reverse transcribed with random hexamers. TCRdb re-analysed the immunoSEQ multiplex PCR reads in MiXCR, keeping a single row per CDR3 protein. The data show some 170,000 distinct CDR3 sequences, around 94% seen once.

The chain recombines TRBV5-8 with TRBJ1-1; D remains ambiguous. The TCR sequence derives from a human donor with multiple sclerosis. Sequencing was carried out using CD4+ T cells from PBMCs. The CDR3 nucleotides are TGTGCCAGCAGCAATCAAGCTGAAGCTTTCTTT. Translated, it gives CASSNQAEAFF.